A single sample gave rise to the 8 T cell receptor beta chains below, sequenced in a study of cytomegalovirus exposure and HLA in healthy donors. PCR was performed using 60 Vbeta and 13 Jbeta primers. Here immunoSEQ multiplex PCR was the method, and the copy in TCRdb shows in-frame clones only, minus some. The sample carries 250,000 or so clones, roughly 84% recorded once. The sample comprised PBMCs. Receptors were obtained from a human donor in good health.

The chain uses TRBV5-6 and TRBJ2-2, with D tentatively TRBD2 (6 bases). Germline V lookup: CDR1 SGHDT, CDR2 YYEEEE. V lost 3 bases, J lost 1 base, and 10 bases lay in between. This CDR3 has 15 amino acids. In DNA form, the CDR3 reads TGTGCCAGCAGCTCGCGACTAGGGAACACCGGGGAGCTGTTTTTT. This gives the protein CASSSRLGNTGELFF.

For the CDR3, the DNA is TGTGCCAGCTCACCACCGATAGCTTACTACGAGCAGTACTTC. This gives the protein CASSPPIAYYEQYF. J is TRBJ2-7 and V is TRBV18; no clear D gene. CDR1 is KGHSH, CDR2 LQKENI, per germline. The CDR3 extends over 14 amino acids. The V end lost 0 bases, the J end lost 3 bases, and 9 bases lay between the germline ends. The full variable domain, its missing parts supplied by reference TRBV18 and TRBJ2-7, is NAGVMQNPRHLVRRRGQEARLRCSPMKGHSHVYWYRQLPEEGLKFMVYLQKENIIDESGMPKERFSAEFPKEGPSILRIQQVVRGDSAAYFCASSPPIAYYEQYFGPGTRLTVT.

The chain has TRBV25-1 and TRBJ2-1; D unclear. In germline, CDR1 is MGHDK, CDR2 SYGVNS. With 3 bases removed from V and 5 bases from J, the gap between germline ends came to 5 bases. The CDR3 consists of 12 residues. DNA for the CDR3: TGTGCCAGCAGTGAGTTAGACAATGAGCAGTTCTTC. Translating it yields CASSELDNEQFF.

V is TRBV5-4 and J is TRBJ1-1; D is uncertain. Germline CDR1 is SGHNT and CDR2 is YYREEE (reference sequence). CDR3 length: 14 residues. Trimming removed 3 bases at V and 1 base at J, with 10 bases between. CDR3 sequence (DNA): TGTGCCAGCAGCTCGGGAGCAGGGAACACTGAAGCTTTCTTT. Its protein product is CASSSGAGNTEAFF. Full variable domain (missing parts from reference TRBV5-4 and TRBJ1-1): ETGVTQSPTHLIKTRGQQVTLRCSSQSGHNTVSWYQQALGQGPQFIFQYYREEENGRGNFPPRFSGLQFPNYSSELNVNALELDDSALYLCASSSGAGNTEAFFGQGTRLTVV.

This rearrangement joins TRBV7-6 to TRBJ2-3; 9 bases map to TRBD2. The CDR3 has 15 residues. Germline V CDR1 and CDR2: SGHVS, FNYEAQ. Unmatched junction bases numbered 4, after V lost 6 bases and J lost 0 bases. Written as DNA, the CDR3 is TGTGCCAGCAGTCCTAGCGGGATGAGCACAGATACGCAGTATTTT. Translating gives CASSPSGMSTDTQYF. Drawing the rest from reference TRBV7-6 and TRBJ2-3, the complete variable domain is GAGVSQSPRYKVTKRGQDVALRCDPISGHVSLYWYRQALGQGPEFLTYFNYEAQQDKSGLPNDRFSAERPEGSISTLTIQRTEQRDSAMYRCASSPSGMSTDTQYFGPGTRLTVL.

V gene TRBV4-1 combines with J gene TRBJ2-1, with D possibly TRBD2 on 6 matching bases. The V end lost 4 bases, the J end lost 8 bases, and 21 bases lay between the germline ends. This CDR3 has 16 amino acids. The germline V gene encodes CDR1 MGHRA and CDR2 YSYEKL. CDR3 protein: CASSLSRLGSIDEQFF. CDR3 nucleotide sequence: TGCGCCAGCAGCCTCAGCAGACTAGGATCTATCGATGAGCAGTTCTTC.

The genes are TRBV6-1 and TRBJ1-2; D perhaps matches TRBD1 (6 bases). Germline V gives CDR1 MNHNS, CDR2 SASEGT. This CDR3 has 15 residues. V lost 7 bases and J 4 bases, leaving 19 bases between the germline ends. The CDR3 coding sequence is TGTGCCAGCACTGGGAGGGACGGGGGCGCCTATGGCTACACCTTC. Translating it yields CASTGRDGGAYGYTF.

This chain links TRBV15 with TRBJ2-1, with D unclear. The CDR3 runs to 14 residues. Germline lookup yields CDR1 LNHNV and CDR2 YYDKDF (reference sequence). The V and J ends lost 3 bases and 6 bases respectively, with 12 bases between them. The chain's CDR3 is CATSSRRGSNEQFF. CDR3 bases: TGTGCCACCAGCAGCCGAAGAGGTTCCAATGAGCAGTTCTTC.